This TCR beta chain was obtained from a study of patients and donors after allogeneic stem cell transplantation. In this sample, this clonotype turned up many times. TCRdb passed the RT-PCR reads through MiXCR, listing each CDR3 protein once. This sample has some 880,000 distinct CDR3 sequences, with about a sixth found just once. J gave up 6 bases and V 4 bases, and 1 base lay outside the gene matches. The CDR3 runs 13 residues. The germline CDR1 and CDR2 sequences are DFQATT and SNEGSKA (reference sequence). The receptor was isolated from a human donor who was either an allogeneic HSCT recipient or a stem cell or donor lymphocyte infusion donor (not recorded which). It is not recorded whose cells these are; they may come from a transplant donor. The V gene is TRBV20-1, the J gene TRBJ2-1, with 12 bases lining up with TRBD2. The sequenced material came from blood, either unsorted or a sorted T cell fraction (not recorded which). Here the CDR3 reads CSATSGGANEQFF. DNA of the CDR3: TGCAGTGCTACTAGCGGGGGGGCCAATGAGCAGTTCTTC.